The text below deals with one TCR beta chain. The data were taken from a study of blood T cell repertoires in COVID-19. Study summary: The United States, Italy and Spain provided the acute and convalescent COVID-19 samples. T cells, B-cell-depleted T cells, or PBMCs supplied cDNA or gDNA.

The table came from immunoSEQ multiplex PCR; TCRdb's copy has only in-frame clones and leaves some out. The profile shows approximately 250,000 clones, around 80% of them singletons. CDR3 length: 15 residues. Trimming removed 5 bases from V and 8 bases from J; junction bases left unmatched: 8. From germline, CDR1 is MNHEY and CDR2 SVGAGI. This TCR came from a middle-aged man who had recovered from COVID-19. Sequencing was performed on peripheral blood. J is TRBJ2-7 and V is TRBV6-5; TRBD2 matches 14 bases. The CDR3 DNA reads TGTGCCAGCAGTCCGGGACTAGCGGGAGCAGGAAAGCAGTACTTC. Residues: CASSPGLAGAGKQYF.